This T cell receptor (beta chain) was sequenced during a study of shared clonotypes between healthy human individuals (dated by TCRdb to 2018 to 2021). Some background on the complete study: Three men and a couple of women, aged 18 to 49 years, made up the cohort. Per donor, leukapheresis produced somewhere between about 0.85 and 10 billion PBMCs. To estimate repertoire size and how much clonotype sharing occurs between individuals, the study deeply sequenced the blood TCR repertoires of about five healthy adults. Libraries were prepared and TCR repertoires were sequenced by different laboratories using diverse techniques, in order to increase sequencing depth and limit assay-specific biases.

TCR CDR3 regions were amplified from genomic DNA by multiplex PCR using the deep immunoSEQ assay. For each cell subset, the extracted genomic DNA was distributed evenly across all wells of several immunoSEQ 96-well plates, and each plate served as one replicate. For unsorted PBMC, about 270 ng of genomic DNA, equivalent to approximately 30,000 T cell genomes, went into each replicate PCR. Genomic DNA from unsorted PBMC was sequenced over ten immunoSEQ deep assay plates. Purified libraries were quantified with a Qubit 3.0 fluorometer, sized on a Bioanalyzer 2100, and re-quantified with the KAPA Library Quantification kit. A separate single-read 150-cycle Illumina NextSeq 550 flow cell was used to sequence each immunoSEQ 96-well plate. For the original study's pipeline: The immunoSEQ output contained only junctional sequences without quality scores, so filtering could not match that applied to full-length reads. To assign V/J genes and CDR3, sequences were annotated against IMGT germline references using PyIR, a Python wrapper for IgBLAST v1.9. Any read was removed if the V/J assignment was weak (E-value above 1e-6), the CDR3 was missing, or the read contained stop codons, out-of-frame junctions, or ambiguous translated residues. V3J clonotypes were defined as sequences sharing an identical inferred V gene, J gene, and CDR3 amino acid sequence. Percentage overlap between repertoires was calculated by dividing the number of shared unique clonotypes by the size of the smaller repertoire. Repertoire richness was assessed with RTK rarefaction, the Chao1 estimator, and Recon v2.1 estimates of unobserved clonotypes. TCRdb provides this immuneACCESS table in a form limited to in-frame rearrangements. Some clones are lacking; in checked studies, under half of them reflect an unresolved V gene, and why the rest are absent is not known. V, J and clone size derive from that table, while D and trimming were established from the DNA sequence. In this sample the table shows roughly 500,000 clones, about 79% of which occur a single time. Approximately 12% of the sample is taken by the ten largest.

In this sample, this clone turned up a few times. No antigen is known for it. No much larger clonotype is one base removed from it; base qualities were not supplied. The germline V gene gives CDR1 as SGHVS and CDR2 as FQNEAQ. The CDR3, cysteine through phenylalanine, is 12 amino acids long. Of all the DNA, just the CDR3 is kept, 36 bases in frame from base 1. V and J lose 5 bases and 7 bases, and a span of 8 bases separates them. The donors were healthy, HIV-negative adults with no recently reported acute infections or vaccinations. Only Caucasian adults living in Nashville, Tennessee, USA were represented among the donors. In the unsorted samples, some 94 million PBMCs were counted, and genomic DNA was extracted using the QIAamp DNA Blood Mini kit. After blood collection by leukapheresis, PBMCs were isolated using Ficoll-Histopaque density gradient centrifugation and then cryopreserved in the vapor phase of liquid nitrogen.

What the study reported, not specific to this receptor: Sampling was restricted to blood, and TCR repertoires in tissues likely differ from the TCR repertoires found in blood. Because the study included only a small number of donors, the genetic and exposure-history diversity represented was limited. Pairwise subsampling led to the expectation that sequencing depth would affect the degree of clonotype sharing among donors.

The clonotype comes from a woman aged 40 to 50 in good health. Some clones in this sample may be carry-over from other donors' samples. Sequenced: PBMCs. The chain employs TRBV7-8 and TRBJ1-4, with an unclear D gene assignment. This receptor carries the CDR3 CASSLTAEKLFF. The DNA sequence is TGTGCCAGCAGCCTTACAGCTGAAAAACTGTTTTTT.